The clone carrying this T cell receptor beta chain appeared once. As yet, its antigen is unknown. This entry belongs to a study of long-term antiretroviral therapy in people with HIV. A minimum of one pre-ART and two post-ART PBMC samples existed for each donor. In the United States, treatment was given to all participants with HIV. Study-level results: Controls had broader CDR3 length ranges than HIV repertoires did. Missing from the dataset were any data on ART adherence, viral resistance or therapy changes.

Samples were assayed with immunoSEQ v3.0 at survey level. Generated by immunoSEQ multiplex PCR, the TCRdb table keeps only in-frame clones and is missing some. Here the sample spans 20,000 to 25,000 clones, around 79% being singletons. With 2 bases removed from V and 6 bases from J, the gap between germline ends came to 11 bases. Per the germline V gene, CDR1 is MNHEY and CDR2 is SVGAGI. This CDR3 region has 13 residues. This clonotype was obtained from a man aged 50 to 59 with HIV. The sample was unsorted PBMCs, taken 0.3 years after starting antiretroviral therapy. The gene calls are TRBV6-5 and TRBJ2-7; tentative D call: TRBD1 (6 bases). CDR3 loop: CASSYGPGVEQYF. The CDR3 nucleotides read TGTGCCAGCAGTTACGGGCCAGGGGTCGAGCAGTACTTC.